This TCR beta chain is from a study of blood T cell repertoires in COVID-19. Study in general: T cells, B-cell-depleted T cells, or PBMCs provided the cDNA or gDNA that served as material.

TCRdb keeps only in-frame clones here, not all; method: immunoSEQ multiplex PCR. There are about 160,000 clones in the sample; about 86% occur only once, and about 7.7% lies in the top ten. Clinical history as reported by participants underpinned cohort assignment. Recovered participants had two consecutive negative NP/OP PCR tests, healthcare professional clearance, or symptom resolution. CDR3 length equals 13 residues. The germline V gene has CDR1 SNHLY and CDR2 FYNNEI. Losses at the gene ends were 6 bases for V and 4 bases for J; bases not matched to a gene: 4. This receptor was obtained from a man aged 45-65 years who had recovered from COVID-19. The chain carries TRBV2 and TRBJ1-2; 8 positions agree with TRBD1. The material sequenced was PBMCs or T cells enriched from blood (not recorded which). The CDR3 reads CASRTGQVYGYTF. CDR3 sequence (DNA): TGTGCCAGCAGAACGGGACAGGTCTATGGCTACACCTTC.